This T cell receptor (beta chain) originates from a study of T cells in Graves' hyperthyroidism and ophthalmopathy. V lost 7 bases to trimming and J lost 2 bases, with 10 bases between them. The CDR3 is 13 amino acids. CDR1 and CDR2 from the germline V gene are SNHLY and FYNNEI. Researchers amplified the TCR beta CDR3 regions from RNA transcripts. In the first-round RT-PCR of the TCR CDR3, the HTBI primer set was used. TCRdb reanalysed the multiplex PCR reads using MiXCR and keeps one entry per CDR3 protein. This table has some 200,000 distinct CDR3 sequences, about a sixth appearing once. The sequenced sample consisted of blood. The source is a woman aged 50 to 60 with Graves' hyperthyroidism. The chain links TRBV2 to TRBJ2-3; D remains unclear. The CDR3 loop is CASKAEYTDTQYF. The CDR3 nucleotides are TGTGCCAGCAAGGCGGAATACACAGATACGCAGTATTTT. The whole variable domain, remainder taken from reference TRBV2 and TRBJ2-3, is EPEVTQTPSHQVTQMGQEVILRCVPISNHLYFYWYRQILGQKVEFLVSFYNNEISEKSEIFDDQFSVERPDGSNFTLKIRSTKLEDSAMYFCASKAEYTDTQYFGPGTRLTVL.